This T cell receptor (beta chain) is from a study of T cells in Graves' hyperthyroidism and ophthalmopathy (dated by TCRdb to the late 2010s). Regarding the research as a whole: Peripheral blood samples were taken at the time of initial diagnosis, prior to any treatment. A discovery cohort of about a hundred patients, roughly 45 with Graves' ophthalmopathy and roughly 59 with stable Graves' hyperthyroidism, was used to find distinguishing TCR V-J signatures. Whether ophthalmopathy could be predicted prospectively was tested in an independent validation cohort made up of about 20 hyperthyroidism patients plus 17 patients who later progressed to ophthalmopathy. The roughly 91 discovery patients were randomly split 7:3 into training and test sets. In addition, the study compared T-cell repertoires in thyroid tissue and in blood from about 6 Graves' hyperthyroidism patients. Following sampling, methimazole starting at 30 mg daily was given to hyperthyroidism patients, and high-dose intravenous methylprednisolone was given to ophthalmopathy patients. According to the paper, TCR Vbeta CDR3 sequencing was carried out on approximately 140 peripheral blood samples, which came from under 50 ophthalmopathy, under 85 hyperthyroidism and about 17 progressor patients. What the work shows at the level of the full study, not this receptor alone: Sample size was not statistically predetermined, and investigators were not blinded to group allocation. In validation, the model predicted progression to ophthalmopathy with 55% to 71% sensitivity and 72.22% specificity, a median of approximately 6.7 months before onset. Blood samples also contained most of the expanded thyroid clonotypes (frequency above 0.001), which suggests that blood repertoires may reflect thyroid immune responses. A model built on a 13 V-J signature distinguished ophthalmopathy from stable hyperthyroidism, reaching roughly 88% sensitivity and around 81% specificity in cross-validation and 80%/75% in testing.

Trimmed from V: 1 base; trimmed from J: 4 bases; junction bases lacking a gene match: 5. Inclusive of the bounding cysteine and phenylalanine, the CDR3 is 17 residues long. Solely the CDR3 DNA is kept, with 51 bases framed from the first base. The germline V gene supplies CDR1 MGHRA and CDR2 YSYEKL. The TCR beta CDR3 regions were amplified from RNA transcripts. The TCR CDR3 was subjected to a first round of RT-PCR using the HTBI primer set and the Qiagen OneStep RT-PCR kit. The libraries were constructed in a second round of multiplex PCR and then size-selected and purified. The libraries were sequenced on an Illumina HiSeq2000 using paired-end 100 bp reads. On the study's bioinformatics: SOAPnuke was used to process the raw data, throwing out any read that contained adapters or uncalled bases, had a mean Phred below 15, or lacked an exact constant-primer or identifier match. COPE v1.2.5 was used to merge high-quality paired reads, and clonotypes were defined as unique nucleotide sequences. MiTCR v1.1 was used to align the clonotypes against IMGT TRBV, TRBD and TRBJ reference segments. Only V-J combinations with frequency above 0.0001, covering 98% to 99.2% of repertoires, were analysed. The TCS score was defined as the ratio of F50 (clonal expansion) to E x V (chaos), calculated using BLOSUM62-based TCRdist between CDR3 peptides within each V-J. Welch's t-statistics and random forest reduced 500 to 550 V-J features to 10 to 15, which were used in a naive Bayes classifier (R e1071). The public reads were run again by TCRdb, first through fastp at Q25 and then through MiXCR, and only productive beta chains were kept. Merged by CDR3 protein, the rows form single entries marked with the most common genes and DNA. For this entry, the V and J calls and clone size follow TCRdb and not the study's own pipeline. The sample yields about 740,000 distinct CDR3 sequences; about 14% were counted once. 10% to 13% of the sample belongs to the ten largest clones.

A patient counted as having stable Graves' hyperthyroidism if no progression to ophthalmopathy occurred over 18 months of follow-up. Hyperthyroidism patients were newly diagnosed, had a disease duration of under 2 months, and were aged 18 to 65 years. Any patient with an uncontrolled infection, another autoimmune disease, pregnancy or lactation was excluded. Diagnoses were established on the basis of clinical symptoms, serum thyroxine and TRAb, thyroid ultrasound, and orbital computed tomography. Ficoll-Paque density gradient centrifugation was used to isolate PBMCs from around 10 ml of fresh peripheral blood. Total RNA was extracted using Trizol reagent, and RNA quality was assessed on an Agilent 2100 Bioanalyzer. As regards this clonotype: Its antigen is not yet known. Per-nucleotide qualities are absent, and no much larger clonotype sits a single base away.

The V gene is TRBV4-1 and the J gene is TRBJ2-3, with TRBD2 matching 13 junction bases. The specimen was blood. The sequence derives from a woman aged 18-29 years with Graves' hyperthyroidism. CDR3 loop: CASSQGLAGGGADTQYF. In nucleotide form, the sequence is TGCGCCAGCAGCCAAGGACTAGCGGGAGGAGGGGCAGATACGCAGTATTTT.